One sample yielded the 2 T cell receptor beta chains listed below, sequenced in a study of tissue T cells after allogeneic stem cell transplantation. Clones were sequenced by immunoSEQ multiplex PCR, and TCRdb holds only the in-frame ones, with some missing. The sample has more than 45,000 clones; around 73% are singletons. The sample consisted of sorted cells pooled from one or two spleens. Every receptor here comes from a pool of C57BL/6 mice in good health.

Concerning this clone: Mouse germline and gene names are used. With the read ending 1 residue before the CDR3 end, the germline J gene is used to fill in that end. The chain has TRBV1 and TRBJ2-4, with 7 bases aligning to TRBD2. This CDR3 is built from 15 residues. The J segment lost 0 bases and the V segment lost 3 bases, leaving 3 bases of the junction unmatched. Germline V gene data show CDR1 as NSQYPW and CDR2 as LRSPGD (reference sequence). The CDR3 is CTCSAVTGSQNTLYF. The CDR3 DNA, read in part, is TGCACCTGCAGTGCCGTGACTGGGAGTCAAAACACCTTGTAC. Full variable domain (rest looked up from reference TRBV1 and TRBJ2-4): VTLLEQNPRWRLVPRGQAVNLRCILKNSQYPWMSWYQQDLQKQLQWLFTLRSPGDKEVKSLPGADYLATRVTDTELRLQVANMSQGRTLYCTCSAVTGSQNTLYFGAGTRLSVL.

Worth noting for this clone: Gene names and germline match the mouse. Read coverage stops 1 residue before the CDR3 terminus; the germline J gene supplies the remainder. The chain combines TRBV13-3 with TRBJ2-7; D might be TRBD2 (6 bases). Per germline, CDR1 NNHDY and CDR2 SYVADS. V was pared by 1 base and J by 6 bases, with 8 bases between. The CDR3 spans 12 residues. CDR3 loop: CASSDPGGEQYF. The covered CDR3 bases are TGTGCCAGCAGTGATCCGGGGGGTGAACAGTAC.